This T cell receptor beta chain came from a study of resident and recirculating memory T cells in vitiligo. Germline assignment: CDR1 SSHAT and CDR2 FNYEAQ (reference sequence). The V and J ends lost 5 bases and 4 bases respectively, with 12 bases between them. The CDR3 is 14 amino acids. TCRdb keeps only in-frame clones here, not all; method: immunoSEQ multiplex PCR. Here the sample spans 65,000 to 80,000 clones, 92% being singletons. Material for sequencing was blood. This clonotype originated in a male donor with vitiligo. V usage is TRBV7-7 and J usage is TRBJ2-1; D gene unclear. The CDR3: CASSRSSVYNEQFF. The CDR3 DNA sequence: TGTGCCAGCAGCCGTTCGTCGGTTTACAATGAGCAGTTCTTC. The variable domain in full, completed from reference TRBV7-7 and TRBJ2-1, reads GAGVSQSPRYKVTKRGQDVTLRCDPISSHATLYWYQQALGQGPEFLTYFNYEAQPDKSGLPSDRFSAERPEGSISTLTIQRTEQRDSAMYRCASSRSSVYNEQFFGPGTRLTVL.